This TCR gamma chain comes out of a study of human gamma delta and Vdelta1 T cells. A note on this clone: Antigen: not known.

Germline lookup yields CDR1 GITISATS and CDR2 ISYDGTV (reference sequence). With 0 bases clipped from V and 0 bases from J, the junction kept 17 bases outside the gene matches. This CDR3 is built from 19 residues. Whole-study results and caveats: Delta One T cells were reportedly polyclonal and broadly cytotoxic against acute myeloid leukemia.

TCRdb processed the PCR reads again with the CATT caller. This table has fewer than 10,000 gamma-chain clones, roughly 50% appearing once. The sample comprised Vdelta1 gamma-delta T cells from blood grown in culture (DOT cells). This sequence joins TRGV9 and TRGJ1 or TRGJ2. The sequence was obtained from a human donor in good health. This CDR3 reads CALWEVRRLQLSNYYKKLF. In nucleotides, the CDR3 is TGTGCCTTGTGGGAGGTGCGTAGGTTACAGTTGTCGAATTATTATAAGAAACTCTTT.